Here is one TCR beta chain with its context. Original methodology: It was from reference gene primer amplification that nucleated cell counts were estimated. Sequencing used immunoSEQ multiplex PCR; TCRdb keeps in-frame clones, though not all of them. V and J calls and clone size are those listed in that table; D and trimming were worked out from the DNA. The sample has hundreds of thousands of clones, about four fifths seen once. The data were obtained in a study of blood T cell repertoires in COVID-19. Study as a whole: The United States, Italy and Spain were the sources of the acute and convalescent COVID-19 samples. Sample material is recorded as cDNA or gDNA derived from T cells, B-cell-depleted T cells, or PBMCs.

Sequenced input: peripheral blood. This receptor was identified in a woman aged 40 to 50 with active or convalescent COVID-19.

In DNA form, the CDR3 reads TGCGCCAGCAGCCCCCAGACAGGGCTTTTGACTGAAGCTTTCTTT. Translating it yields CASSPQTGLLTEAFF. This rearrangement joins TRBV5-1 to TRBJ1-1; 7 nucleotides line up with TRBD1. Germline CDR1 SGHRS, CDR2 YFSETQ. J was trimmed by 5 bases and V by 4 bases; bases with no gene match: 11. The CDR3 is 15 amino acids. Full variable domain (remainder filled in from reference TRBV5-1 and TRBJ1-1): KAGVTQTPRYLIKTRGQQVTLSCSPISGHRSVSWYQQTPGQGLQFLFEYFSETQRNKGNFPGRFSGRQFSNSRSEMNVSTLELGDSALYLCASSPQTGLLTEAFFGQGTRLTVV.